This T cell receptor beta chain was found in a study of T cells after yellow fever vaccination. Study in general: SMART-Seq v4 Ultra Low Input handled preparation of low-cell-number fractions. Study-wide points: It was the secondary response that reached its peak faster, day 5 versus 15, but it was weaker. The bulk population could contribute abundant contaminating clonotypes to FACS-sorted repertoires. Most clones from primary vaccination resurfaced after the booster (about 96% CD4, more than 75% CD8).

The ends lost 2 bases at V and 14 bases at J; junction bases unmatched: 6. The CDR3 runs 12 residues. From germline, CDR1 is MNHNY and CDR2 SVGAGI (reference sequence). About this clonotype: Its antigen remains unknown.

TCRdb processed the 5' RACE reads anew with MiXCR; each CDR3 protein has one entry. The sample has 140,000 to 150,000 distinct CDR3 sequences; 5% to 7.5% are singletons. The sequence came from a man younger than 45 who received the YFV17D yellow fever vaccine. Here the sequenced sample was CD4+ T cells sorted from PBMCs, taken 10 days after the yellow fever booster vaccination. The J gene is TRBJ2-1, the V gene TRBV6-6; TRBD2 agrees at 7 bases. CDR3 nucleotides: TGTGCCAGCAGTTACATGGGGGAGGGCAAGTTCTTC. Protein product: CASSYMGEGKFF.